Shown below are 26 T cell receptor beta chains from a single sample sequenced in a study of radiotherapy plus CTLA-4 blockade in lung cancer. Sequencing was performed with immunoSEQ multiplex PCR; in TCRdb, only in-frame clones are kept and a portion is missing. The sample consists of 50,000 or so clones, over 75% of them appearing once. Sequencing used peripheral blood, obtained from a patient treated with radiotherapy plus ipilimumab. These receptors were collected from a human donor with non-small cell lung cancer whose response to radiotherapy plus ipilimumab could not be evaluated.

V usage is TRBV28 and J usage is TRBJ1-2; D may be TRBD1 (6 bases). Per the germline V gene, CDR1 is MDHEN and CDR2 is SYDVKM. CDR3 length equals 12 residues. V was cut by 3 bases and J by 8 bases, with 10 bases left in between. The CDR3 region is CASSFIGTGYTF. For the CDR3, the DNA is TGTGCCAGCAGTTTTATAGGGACAGGCTACACCTTC.

This clone came up a few times. The genes are TRBV19 and TRBJ1-1, with 7 bases matching TRBD1. Germline CDR1 and CDR2: LNHDA and SQIVND (reference sequence). The J segment lost 0 bases and the V segment lost 7 bases, leaving 5 bases of the junction unmatched. This CDR3 has 14 residues. For the CDR3, the DNA is TGTGCCAGTAAGGTTGGGACAGTGAACACTGAAGCTTTCTTT. It translates to CASKVGTVNTEAFF.

The V call is TRBV9, the J call TRBJ2-3; 10 bases map to TRBD2. V was clipped by 2 bases and J by 2 bases; unmatched bases: 2. CDR3 size: 15 residues. The V gene's germline CDR1 is SGDLS and CDR2 YYNGEE. The CDR3 is CASSVSGGHTDTQYF. The CDR3 nucleotides are TGTGCCAGCAGCGTTAGCGGGGGGCACACAGATACGCAGTATTTT. Complete variable domain (other parts from reference TRBV9 and TRBJ2-3): DSGVTQTPKHLITATGQRVTLRCSPRSGDLSVYWYQQSLDQGLQFLIQYYNGEERAKGNILERFSAQQFPDLHSELNLSSLELGDSALYFCASSVSGGHTDTQYFGPGTRLTVL.

V usage is TRBV28 and J usage is TRBJ2-1; D perhaps matches TRBD2 (7 bases). V lost 5 bases and J lost 8, with 19 bases in between. CDR3 size: 15 residues. Germline CDR1 reads MDHEN; CDR2 reads SYDVKM. In DNA form, the CDR3 reads TGTGCCAGCAGTGAGGGGGGGAGGATCTGGGATGAGCAGTTCTTC. Translated, it gives CASSEGGRIWDEQFF.

The J gene is TRBJ1-5, the V gene TRBV5-4, with D unresolved. The germline V gene has CDR1 SGHNT and CDR2 YYREEE (reference sequence). Trimming took off 2 bases at V and 1 base at J, with 10 bases between the two ends. The CDR3 contains 15 residues. The CDR3 nucleotides are TGTGCCAGCAGCTTCGGCCCGGGAAGCAATCAGCCCCAGCATTTT. Encoded protein: CASSFGPGSNQPQHF.

This clone showed up just once. The rearrangement uses TRBV20-1 and TRBJ2-1; weak D call: TRBD2 (5 bases). CDR1 is DFQATT and CDR2 is SNEGSKA in the germline V gene (reference sequence). This CDR3 has 11 amino acids. Trimming removed 3 bases at V and 10 bases at J, with 10 bases between. The CDR3 reads CSASLAWEQFF. CDR3 coding DNA: TGCAGTGCTAGCCTAGCCTGGGAGCAGTTCTTC.

V gene TRBV7-2 combines with J gene TRBJ1-2; 11 nucleotides align to TRBD1. V shed 5 bases, J shed 7 bases, and the junction held 3 bases outside the gene matches. The CDR3 consists of 13 residues. Germline lookup yields CDR1 SGHTA and CDR2 FQGNSA. The CDR3 sequence: CASSRGQGGGYTF. The CDR3 coding sequence is TGTGCCAGCAGCCGGGGACAGGGGGGTGGCTACACCTTC.

The rearrangement joins TRBV5-6 to TRBJ2-2; TRBD1 is a possible D gene (5 bases). Trimming stripped 4 bases from V and 6 bases from J, with 22 bases between. This CDR3 comprises 17 residues. Germline V CDR1 and CDR2: SGHDT, YYEEEE. The CDR3 spells CASSPLGRGEGAGELFF. The CDR3 DNA sequence: TGTGCCAGCAGCCCCCTGGGGCGCGGAGAAGGCGCCGGGGAGCTGTTTTTT.

The CDR3 region has the DNA TGTGCCAGCAGCTTGTTCCAGGACAGTGAAGCTTTCTTT. This encodes CASSLFQDSEAFF. The rearrangement uses TRBV5-8 and TRBJ1-1; TRBD1 is a possible D gene (6 bases). V dropped 1 base and J dropped 7 bases, with 11 bases sitting between them. This CDR3 spans 13 amino acids. The germline CDR1 and CDR2 sequences are SGHTS and YDEGEE.

V usage is TRBV6-1 and J usage is TRBJ2-2; a possible D gene is TRBD2 (5 bases). V shed 5 bases and J shed 2 bases, with 12 bases lying between them. The CDR3 is made up of 15 amino acids. Germline V gene sequence: CDR1 MNHNS, CDR2 SASEGT. The CDR3 region is CASSTLSGNTGELFF. The DNA of the CDR3 is TGTGCCAGCAGTACTTTAAGCGGTAACACCGGGGAGCTGTTTTTT.

The chain joins TRBV6-5 to TRBJ2-1; 7 bases agree with TRBD2. CDR1 is MNHEY and CDR2 is SVGAGI in the germline V gene. The CDR3 contains 15 residues. V gave up 5 bases and J gave up 1 base; unmatched junction bases: 5. CDR3 in DNA: TGTGCCAGCAGTCTAGCGGCCTTATCCTACAATGAGCAGTTCTTC. Translated: CASSLAALSYNEQFF.

The chain joins TRBV9 to TRBJ2-1, with TRBD2 matching 8 bases. V lost 2 bases, J lost 0 bases, and 1 base stayed unmatched. The CDR3 covers 15 residues. The V gene's germline CDR1 is SGDLS and CDR2 YYNGEE. The CDR3 reads CASSVSGSSYNEQFF. Written as DNA, the CDR3 is TGTGCCAGCAGCGTGAGCGGGAGCTCCTACAATGAGCAGTTCTTC.

The chain employs TRBV6-5 and TRBJ1-1; D ambiguous. V dropped 0 bases and J dropped 5 bases, with 16 bases sitting between them. The V gene's germline CDR1 is MNHEY and CDR2 SVGAGI. The CDR3 is made up of 16 amino acids. DNA for the CDR3: TGTGCCAGCAGTTACTCGGCGGAAGGCATCGGTACTGAAGCTTTCTTT. This codes for CASSYSAEGIGTEAFF.

This chain connects TRBV11-2 to TRBJ2-4; 10 nucleotides agree with TRBD2. The junction had 9 bases not matched to a gene; V was cut back by 5 bases and J by 5 bases. Germline V gives CDR1 SGHAT, CDR2 FQNNGV. The CDR3 consists of 16 residues. The CDR3 DNA sequence: TGTGCCAGCAGCAGAGCTAGCGGGAGTGGTCAAAACATTCAGTACTTC. Translation gives CASSRASGSGQNIQYF.

The gene calls are TRBV5-5 and TRBJ2-2; 7 nucleotides align to TRBD2. The trim removed 0 bases at V and 6 bases at J, leaving 14 bases unmatched. The germline V gene encodes CDR1 SGHKS and CDR2 YYEKEE (reference sequence). The CDR3 loop spans 18 amino acids. The CDR3, as DNA: TGTGCCAGCAGCTTGGAGGCGCGGGGGAGGGCCGAGGCCGGGGAGCTGTTTTTT. Its protein product is CASSLEARGRAEAGELFF.

In this sample, this clone turned up a few times. The genes are TRBV30 and TRBJ1-4; D not resolved. CDR1 and CDR2 from the germline V gene are GTSNPN and SVGIG (reference sequence). The CDR3 length is 12 residues. Trimming removed 1 base at V and 7 bases at J, with 7 bases between. The CDR3 region has the DNA TGTGCCTGGAGTGGACCGGGTGAAAAACTGTTTTTT. Translation gives CAWSGPGEKLFF.

The rearrangement links TRBV4-1 to TRBJ2-2; TRBD2 matches at 14 bases. The CDR3 runs 18 residues. CDR1 is MGHRA, CDR2 YSYEKL, per germline. V lost 3 bases and J lost 0; bases outside the gene matches: 3. CDR3 amino acids: CASSQGLAGVTNTGELFF. In DNA form, the CDR3 reads TGCGCCAGCAGCCAGGGACTAGCGGGGGTGACGAACACCGGGGAGCTGTTTTTT.

The J gene is TRBJ1-1, the V gene TRBV5-1, with 10 bases that match TRBD1. This CDR3 has 16 amino acids. V dropped 6 bases and J dropped 2; count of bases not matched to a gene: 10. Germline loops: CDR1 SGHRS, CDR2 YFSETQ. CDR3 protein: CASTDRGRVRNTEAFF. The CDR3 DNA is TGCGCCAGCACCGACAGGGGGCGCGTGAGAAACACTGAAGCTTTCTTT.

The V gene is TRBV4-3, the J gene TRBJ2-7; possibly TRBD1 for D (5 bases). Germline V gene lookup returns CDR1 LGHNA and CDR2 YSLEER. The germline V and J ends were trimmed by 0 bases and 5 bases, with 8 bases remaining between them. CDR3 size: 13 residues. This CDR3 reads CASSQEGANEQYF. The CDR3, as DNA: TGCGCCAGCAGCCAAGAAGGGGCGAACGAGCAGTACTTC.

The chain couples TRBV27 to TRBJ1-2; TRBD1 matches 9 bases. There are 17 residues in the CDR3. J was trimmed by 4 bases and V by 3 bases; bases with no gene match: 12. In germline, CDR1 is MNHEY, CDR2 SMNVEV (reference sequence). The CDR3 region is CASSFLPTGGLSYGYTF. Here the CDR3 DNA reads TGTGCCAGCAGTTTCCTACCGACAGGGGGGCTATCCTATGGCTACACCTTC.

The J gene is TRBJ1-1, the V gene TRBV7-9, with a possible D match to TRBD1 (6 bases). CDR1 and CDR2 (germline): SEHNR, FQNEAQ (reference sequence). This CDR3 region has 12 residues. Trimming cost V 5 bases and J 13 bases, with 17 bases left between them. The CDR3 here is CASSRTVEAVFF. CDR3 DNA sequence: TGTGCCAGCAGCCGGACAGTAGAAGCAGTTTTCTTT.

The chain links TRBV6-5 to TRBJ2-5; tentatively, D is TRBD1 (7 bases). The germline V gene encodes CDR1 MNHEY and CDR2 SVGAGI. The CDR3 covers 15 residues. V dropped 6 bases and J dropped 5 bases, with 19 bases sitting between them. DNA for the CDR3: TGTGCCAGCAGGGCAGGGGGGAGGAGTAGGGAGACCCAGTACTTC. Translating it yields CASRAGGRSRETQYF.

V usage is TRBV7-2 and J usage is TRBJ1-2; TRBD1 agrees at 9 bases. Trimming removed 3 bases from V and 5 bases from J; junction bases left unmatched: 4. CDR1 and CDR2 from the germline V gene are SGHTA and FQGNSA. The CDR3 is 14 amino acids. The CDR3 sequence is CASSFGTGSYGYTF. The CDR3, as DNA: TGTGCCAGCAGCTTCGGGACAGGGTCTTATGGCTACACCTTC.

The V gene is TRBV5-1, the J gene TRBJ1-2, with a weak D call TRBD1 (5 bases). The germline V gene encodes CDR1 SGHRS and CDR2 YFSETQ. The CDR3 covers 14 residues. V lost 0 bases and J lost 2, with 8 bases in between. The CDR3 sequence: CASSLEPGNYGYTF. The CDR3 region has the DNA TGCGCCAGCAGCTTGGAGCCAGGGAACTATGGCTACACCTTC.

V and J are TRBV5-6 and TRBJ2-5; 9 bases agree with TRBD1. Per the germline V gene, CDR1 is SGHDT and CDR2 is YYEEEE. The ends lost 0 bases at V and 4 bases at J; junction bases unmatched: 4. The CDR3 is made up of 15 amino acids. The CDR3 loop is CASSLGDRVGETQYF. CDR3 coding DNA: TGTGCCAGCAGCTTGGGGGACAGGGTAGGAGAGACCCAGTACTTC.

The V call is TRBV6-5, the J call TRBJ2-7, with D perhaps matching TRBD1 (5 bases). V was cut by 6 bases and J by 4 bases, with 13 bases left in between. CDR1 is MNHEY, CDR2 SVGAGI, per germline. The CDR3 has 13 residues. CDR3: CASRNNQGYEQYF. The CDR3 region has the DNA TGTGCCAGCAGAAACAATCAGGGTTACGAGCAGTACTTC.